This T cell receptor (beta chain) originates from a study of blood T cells in healthy people across ages. Study-wide points: Unsorted PBMC material precluded a definitive naive versus antigen-experienced comparison. Older age went with lower TCR beta diversity per million T cells, in a roughly linear way. Long-lived and aged donors differed, with more naive CD4+ cells and higher diversity in the long-lived.

Then a second PCR, running roughly 6 to 12 cycles, was carried out with a sample-barcoded 5' primer and a J-beta primer mix. TCRdb called the 5' RACE reads again in MiXCR, with one record for every CDR3 protein. The table lists just over 800,000 distinct CDR3 sequences, roughly 60% of them singletons. The authors drew roughly 9.8 milliliters of peripheral blood from each donor. The CDR3 loop spans 14 amino acids. The germline gives CDR1 SGHTA, CDR2 FQGTGA. Trimming pared 6 bases from V and 5 bases from J, leaving 15 bases between. In this sample, this clonotype turned up a few times. Its antigen is still unknown.

Sequenced input: blood. The chain links TRBV7-3 to TRBJ2-3; tentatively, D is TRBD1 (5 bases). The clonotype was recovered from a man aged 25 to 45 in good health. The CDR3 DNA sequence: TGTGCCAGCAGTCCCGACAGAAATCGAGATACGCAGTATTTT. Translating it yields CASSPDRNRDTQYF.